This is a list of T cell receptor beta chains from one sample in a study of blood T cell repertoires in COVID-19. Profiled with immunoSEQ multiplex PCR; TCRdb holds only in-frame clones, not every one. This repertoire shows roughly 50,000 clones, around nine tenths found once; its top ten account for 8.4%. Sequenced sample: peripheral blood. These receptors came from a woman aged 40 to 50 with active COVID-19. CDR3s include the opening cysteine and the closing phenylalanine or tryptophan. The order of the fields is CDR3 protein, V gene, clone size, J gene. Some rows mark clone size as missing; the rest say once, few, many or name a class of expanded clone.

CDR3aa: CASSKGSSGGDTGELFF; v_gene: TRBV21-1; abundance: -; j_gene: TRBJ2-2
CDR3aa: CASSYEGQGLAEAFF; v_gene: TRBV6-6; abundance: few; j_gene: TRBJ1-1
CDR3aa: CASSRQGQNTDTQYF; v_gene: TRBV7-3; abundance: -; j_gene: TRBJ2-3
CDR3aa: CASSYIAGVPYNEQFF; v_gene: TRBV7-2; abundance: -; j_gene: TRBJ2-1
CDR3aa: CASSARTDNSPLHF; v_gene: TRBV5-1; abundance: -; j_gene: TRBJ1-6
CDR3aa: CAWAEGLMADTQYF; v_gene: TRBV30; abundance: -; j_gene: TRBJ2-3
CDR3aa: CASSYGGETYEQYF; v_gene: TRBV6-5; abundance: -; j_gene: TRBJ2-7
CDR3aa: CASSPLGGGLGTGELFF; v_gene: TRBV4-3; abundance: -; j_gene: TRBJ2-2
CDR3aa: CASSSAGSPLHF; v_gene: TRBV13; abundance: -; j_gene: TRBJ1-6
CDR3aa: CASSRTSLPGELFF; v_gene: TRBV6-2/TRBV6-3; abundance: -; j_gene: TRBJ2-2
CDR3aa: CASSRSPGAKPTYEQYF; v_gene: TRBV3-1/TRBV3-2; abundance: -; j_gene: TRBJ2-7
CDR3aa: CASSRALSGGGWQETQYF; v_gene: TRBV6-2/TRBV6-3; abundance: -; j_gene: TRBJ2-5
CDR3aa: CASSVARGTDTQYF; v_gene: TRBV9; abundance: -; j_gene: TRBJ2-3
CDR3aa: CASSHSAGGTDTQYF; v_gene: TRBV4-2; abundance: -; j_gene: TRBJ2-3
CDR3aa: CASSLSGGYEQYF; v_gene: TRBV5-1; abundance: -; j_gene: TRBJ2-7
CDR3aa: CASSDQGATGNTIYF; v_gene: TRBV11-2; abundance: once; j_gene: TRBJ1-3
CDR3aa: CASSSPILAGGGDTQYF; v_gene: TRBV7-2; abundance: -; j_gene: TRBJ2-3
CDR3aa: CASSVAGALNTGELFF; v_gene: TRBV5-6; abundance: -; j_gene: TRBJ2-2
CDR3aa: CASRGGIGTEAFF; v_gene: TRBV12-3/TRBV12-4; abundance: -; j_gene: TRBJ1-1
CDR3aa: CASSRTTGSPSNSPLHF; v_gene: TRBV7-9; abundance: -; j_gene: TRBJ1-6
CDR3aa: CAGGYSNQPQHF; v_gene: TRBV2; abundance: once; j_gene: TRBJ1-5
CDR3aa: CASSQMREAGNYGYTF; v_gene: TRBV3-1/TRBV3-2; abundance: -; j_gene: TRBJ1-2
CDR3aa: CASSQENPQGQETQYF; v_gene: TRBV4-1; abundance: once; j_gene: TRBJ2-5
CDR3aa: CAGKPGTLSYEQYF; v_gene: TRBV6-5; abundance: -; j_gene: TRBJ2-7
CDR3aa: CASSMRHHTDTQYF; v_gene: TRBV19; abundance: -; j_gene: TRBJ2-3
CDR3aa: CASSFGGTKNIQYF; v_gene: TRBV11-3; abundance: -; j_gene: TRBJ2-4
CDR3aa: CASSLNGGIHTEAFF; v_gene: TRBV7-2; abundance: -; j_gene: TRBJ1-1
CDR3aa: CASSQDREGAGELFF; v_gene: TRBV4-3; abundance: -; j_gene: TRBJ2-2
CDR3aa: CASSPGQGLGELFF; v_gene: TRBV18; abundance: -; j_gene: TRBJ2-2
CDR3aa: CASRKTGHTEAFF; v_gene: TRBV27; abundance: -; j_gene: TRBJ1-1
CDR3aa: CASTEYRKETQYF; v_gene: TRBV10-1; abundance: -; j_gene: TRBJ2-5